This passage covers 22 T cell receptor beta chains from one sample sequenced in a study of Tregs in tolerant kidney transplant recipients (dated by TCRdb to the late 2010s). The transplants used related donors along with nonmyeloablative bone marrow transplantation, and in the human trials mixed chimerism was transient. Receptor libraries were prepared by the immunoSEQ multiplex PCR assay. TCRdb retrieved this table from immuneACCESS and kept in-frame rearrangements only. Not all clones are present; in checked studies, unresolved V genes account for under half, and no reason is known for the remainder. This sample's table carries about 5,300 clones. More than 6.5% of the sample is taken by the ten largest. The sample consisted of CD4+ T cells from blood (PBMCs), taken roughly 15 months after the transplant. Every receptor here comes from a human patient who received a combined kidney and bone marrow transplant. Following transplantation, T cells from the graft donor may be among those present.

As for this clone: The read ends 3 residues before the CDR3 terminus; that terminus is restored from the germline J gene. The chain couples TRBV30 to TRBJ1-2; D is uncertain. Germline V gene sequence: CDR1 GTSNPN, CDR2 SVGIG (reference sequence). The CDR3 loop spans 11 amino acids. CDR3 amino acids: CAWSVAGGYTF. The part of the CDR3 DNA that was read is TGTGCCTGGAGTGTCGCAGGCGGC.

As to this clone: The read comes to an end 3 residues before the CDR3 does, leaving the germline J gene to fill in the end. J is TRBJ2-7 and V is TRBV6-2 or TRBV6-3; no reliable D call. The V gene's germline CDR1 is MNHEY and CDR2 SVGEGT. V lost 2 bases and J 3 bases, leaving 14 bases between the germline ends. CDR3 length: 15 residues. The CDR3 bases that were read are TGTGCCAGCAGTTACACCCCCGTAGGGTTCTACGAG. This gives the protein CASSYTPVGFYE. In full, the CDR3 is CASSYTPVGFYEQYF.

Concerning this clone itself: The CDR3 end lies 3 residues beyond the end of the read and is filled in from the germline J gene. The rearrangement uses TRBV5-1 and TRBJ2-3, with 9 bases aligning to TRBD1. The CDR3 sequence is 16 residues long. In germline, CDR1 is SGHRS, CDR2 YFSETQ. With 3 bases clipped from V and 0 bases from J, the junction kept 5 bases outside the gene matches. CDR3 DNA (partial): TGCGCCAGCAGCTGGGGGGGACAGGGTAGCACAGATACG. Translating gives CASSWGGQGSTDT. The whole CDR3 protein reads CASSWGGQGSTDTQYF.

In terms of frequency, this clone is medium-sized. The read halts 3 residues ahead of the CDR3 end, with the missing end drawn from the germline J gene. The chain employs TRBV5-1 and TRBJ2-3; 7 positions match TRBD2. The CDR3 loop spans 14 amino acids. Germline CDR1 is SGHRS and CDR2 is YFSETQ. Unmatched junction bases numbered 2, after V lost 0 bases and J lost 4 bases. The CDR3 sequence: CASSLGTSPDTQYF. The part of the CDR3 DNA that was read is TGCGCCAGCAGCTTGGGGACTAGTCCAGATACG.

Regarding this clone: The read halts 3 residues ahead of the CDR3 end, with the missing end drawn from the germline J gene. The J gene is TRBJ2-7, the V gene TRBV20-1; 8 bases are shared with TRBD2. Germline values: CDR1 DFQATT, CDR2 SNEGSKA (reference sequence). This CDR3 comprises 15 residues. Unmatched junction bases numbered 11, after V lost 4 bases and J lost 3 bases. This CDR3 reads CSAKVGESGSYEQYF. The CDR3 bases that were read are TGCAGTGCTAAGGTCGGGGAAAGCGGGAGCTACGAG.

This clone is classed as medium-sized by frequency. Read sequence stops 3 residues before the CDR3 end, and the germline J gene provides the missing end. The J gene is TRBJ2-1, the V gene TRBV29-1; TRBD1 might be the D (6 bases). The CDR3 is 13 residues long. Germline CDR1 and CDR2: SQVTM and ANQGSEA. V lost 7 bases and J 8 bases, leaving 18 bases between the germline ends. The CDR3 loop reads CSARGGWGYEQFF. CDR3 DNA, as far as it was read: TGCAGCGCGCGAGGGGGATGGGGCTATGAG.

Worth noting for this clone: Read sequence stops 3 residues before the CDR3 end, and the germline J gene provides the missing end. V gene TRBV2 combines with J gene TRBJ2-5, with a possible D match to TRBD1 (5 bases). Trimming removed 7 bases at V and 2 bases at J, with 14 bases between. The length of the CDR3 is 14 residues. Germline CDR1 reads SNHLY; CDR2 reads FYNNEI. CDR3 loop: CASKKGVGQETQYF. The part of the CDR3 DNA that was read is TGTGCCAGCAAAAAAGGGGTCGGGCAAGAGACC.

Note on this clone: The read ends 3 residues before the CDR3 terminus; that terminus is restored from the germline J gene. This chain links TRBV20-1 with TRBJ1-1; D is unclear. Deletions cut 0 bases from V and 2 bases from J, with 13 bases between. The CDR3 covers 15 residues. Germline CDR1 and CDR2: DFQATT and SNEGSKA (reference sequence). CDR3 bases read: TGCAGTGCTAGAGATCAACCGGGGTCCAACACTGAA. This translates into CSARDQPGSNTE. In full, the CDR3 is CSARDQPGSNTEAFF.

This clone shows up as medium-sized by frequency. Read data end 3 residues before the CDR3 end; the end is taken from the germline J gene. Different DNA sequences within this sample yield the same CDR3. J is TRBJ2-3 and V is TRBV12-3 or TRBV12-4, with 9 bases fitting TRBD2. This CDR3 comprises 14 residues. Trimming at V came to 7 bases and at J to 5 bases, leaving 7 bases not matched to a gene. The sequenced CDR3 bases are TGTGCCAGCACTCTAGGACTAGCGTTAGATACG. This codes for CASTLGLALDT. In full, the CDR3 reads CASTLGLALDTQYF.

Note on this clone: The read ends 3 residues shy of where the CDR3 ends; the end is completed using the germline J gene. The chain couples TRBV14 to TRBJ2-1; tentative D call: TRBD1 (6 bases). V was pared by 6 bases and J by 5 bases, with 14 bases between. Germline loops: CDR1 SGHDN, CDR2 FVKESK. The CDR3 loop spans 14 amino acids. The DNA read from the CDR3 is TGTGCCAGCAGTCAAACAGGGTATCACAATGAG. Translated, it gives CASSQTGYHNE. The full CDR3 reads CASSQTGYHNEQFF.

About this clone itself: The read is 3 residues too short to cover the CDR3 end, so that end is filled in from the germline J gene. V usage is TRBV18 and J usage is TRBJ2-3, with 10 bases lining up with TRBD2. The CDR3 is 14 residues long. Germline CDR1 and CDR2: KGHSH and LQKENI. CDR3 bases read: TGTGCCAGCTCACCAGTGGGGACTAGCGTGGCG. Translated, it gives CASSPVGTSVA. The complete CDR3 sequence is CASSPVGTSVAQYF.

The chain's CDR3 is CASSLRGTSGNTIYF. Partial CDR3 DNA: TGTGCCAGCAGCTTGAGGGGTACCTCTGGAAACACC. V and J are TRBV5-6 and TRBJ1-3; possibly TRBD1 for D (5 bases). The read ends 3 residues early relative to the CDR3; the germline J gene fills the gap. This CDR3 region has 15 residues. Trimming stripped 1 base from V and 0 bases from J, with 8 bases between. Per germline, CDR1 SGHDT and CDR2 YYEEEE.

This clone counts as medium-sized by frequency. The read falls 3 residues short of the CDR3 end, and the missing part is taken from the germline J gene. The rearrangement links TRBV7-2 to TRBJ2-7, with D possibly TRBD2 on 6 matching bases. Trimming cost V 6 bases and J 2 bases, with 17 bases left between them. Germline CDR1 reads SGHTA; CDR2 reads FQGNSA. CDR3 length: 15 amino acids. Here the CDR3 reads CASSEGTGEAYEQYF. CDR3 bases read: TGTGCCAGCAGTGAAGGGACTGGAGAAGCCTACGAG.

As for this clone: The CDR3 end falls 3 residues outside the read, so it is completed with the germline J gene. V is TRBV20-1 and J is TRBJ2-7; D might be TRBD1 (7 bases). This CDR3 has 13 residues. Germline V gene data show CDR1 as DFQATT and CDR2 as SNEGSKA (reference sequence). V was shortened by 6 bases and J by 0 bases, with 12 bases between the two germline ends. CDR3 bases read: TGCAGTGCCAGGGGGACTCTCTCCTACGAG. Translation gives CSARGTLSYE. The entire CDR3 protein is CSARGTLSYEQYF.

For this clone: Read sequence stops 3 residues before the CDR3 end, and the germline J gene provides the missing end. V gene TRBV19 combines with J gene TRBJ2-7, with D possibly TRBD1 on 5 matching bases. Between the trimmed V and J ends, which lost 1 base and 0 bases, there was a span of 13 bases. Germline CDR1 LNHDA, CDR2 SQIVND (reference sequence). The CDR3 sequence is 16 residues long. The CDR3 is CASSIGRAGNSYEQYF. The CDR3 DNA, read in part, is TGTGCCAGTAGTATAGGTCGGGCAGGGAACTCCTACGAG.

Note on this clone: The sequenced fragment ends 3 residues before the CDR3 boundary, so the rest is inferred from the germline J gene. J is TRBJ2-5 and V is TRBV5-1; TRBD1 is a possible D gene (6 bases). The CDR3 sequence is 15 residues long. V lost 4 bases to trimming and J lost 4 bases, with 17 bases between them. Germline V gene data show CDR1 as SGHRS and CDR2 as YFSETQ. The CDR3 sequence is CASSPGQGFGETQYF. The part of the CDR3 DNA that was read is TGCGCCAGCAGCCCGGGCCAGGGGTTCGGAGAGACC.

Concerning this clone: The read ends 3 residues shy of where the CDR3 ends; the end is completed using the germline J gene. This sequence joins TRBV28 and TRBJ2-2, with D maybe TRBD2 (5 bases). The CDR3 is 14 residues long. CDR1 is MDHEN, CDR2 SYDVKM, per germline. V shed 6 bases and J shed 4 bases, with 12 bases lying between them. CDR3 sequence: CASRRSGLTGELFF. Incomplete CDR3 DNA: TGTGCCAGCAGGCGGAGCGGCCTCACCGGGGAG.

As concerns this clone: The sequenced fragment ends 3 residues before the CDR3 boundary, so the rest is inferred from the germline J gene. The V call is TRBV2, the J call TRBJ1-5; D might be TRBD1 (5 bases). This CDR3 region has 13 residues. Per germline, CDR1 SNHLY and CDR2 FYNNEI. V was pared by 4 bases and J by 5 bases, with 9 bases between. CDR3 in amino acids: CASSVGDYQPQHF. The DNA read from the CDR3 is TGTGCCAGCAGTGTCGGGGACTATCAGCCC.

On this clone: The read terminates 3 residues before the CDR3 end, so the remaining end is supplied by the germline J gene. The chain couples TRBV12-3 or TRBV12-4 to TRBJ2-1; 8 nucleotides match TRBD2. J lost 7 bases, V lost 7 bases, and 12 bases had no gene match. This CDR3 is built from 15 residues. The CDR3 region is CASTLGSGSTNEQFF. The DNA read from the CDR3 is TGTGCCAGCACCCTAGGGAGCGGGAGCACAAATGAG.

With regard to this clone: The read falls 3 residues short of the CDR3 end, and the missing part is taken from the germline J gene. This chain joins TRBV5-5 and TRBJ2-3, with unresolved D. In germline, CDR1 is SGHKS, CDR2 YYEKEE (reference sequence). This CDR3 has 12 residues. The V and J ends lost 4 bases and 1 base respectively, with 4 bases between them. This CDR3 reads CASSPGTDTQYF. CDR3 bases read: TGTGCCAGCAGCCCCGGCACAGATACG.

In regard to this clone: The CDR3 end lies 3 residues beyond the end of the read and is filled in from the germline J gene. The rearrangement joins TRBV7-8 to TRBJ1-4; 8 positions match TRBD1. Germline CDR1 is SGHVS and CDR2 is FQNEAQ. The V segment lost 6 bases and the J segment 6 bases; nucleotides outside the gene matches: 6. The CDR3 extends over 14 amino acids. CDR3 bases read: TGTGCCAGCAGAGGACAGGGACCGCATGAAAAA. Translation gives CASRGQGPHEK. The entire CDR3 protein reads CASRGQGPHEKLFF.

This clone counts as medium-sized by frequency. The CDR3 is cut off 3 residues early in the read; its end comes from the germline J gene. The V and J genes are TRBV9 and TRBJ1-3, with D unclear. Trimming stripped 4 bases from V and 0 bases from J, with 17 bases between. CDR1 is SGDLS and CDR2 is YYNGEE in the germline V gene. CDR3 length: 17 amino acids. CDR3 region: CASSKNPGSSSGNTIYF. The part of the CDR3 DNA that was read is TGTGCCAGCAGCAAAAACCCGGGTTCGAGCTCTGGAAACACC.